Listed below are T cell receptor beta chains from one sample, sequenced in a study of early stage breast cancer tumors. Some clones are missing from TCRdb's copy, which holds only in-frame ones; the method was immunoSEQ multiplex PCR. The table includes about 70,000 clones, less than 90% detected once. Sequenced sample: blood. All receptors derive from a person aged 35 to 50 with breast cancer. The CDR3 runs from the conserved cysteine through the conserved F or W. D genes are given only for firm matches. The listing skips clone size in some rows; elsewhere it reads once, few, many or a size class.

v_gene	j_gene	abundance	d_gene	CDR3aa
TRBV18	TRBJ2-1	.	.	CASSPGDLNVYNEQFF
TRBV5-6	TRBJ2-3	once	.	CASSPGEYTQYF
TRBV2	TRBJ1-5	.	TRBD1	CASRPTGAERPQHF
TRBV7-3	TRBJ2-1	.	TRBD2	CASSLGLAGGDEQFF
TRBV11-2	TRBJ2-5	.	.	CASTPQYGGVETQYF
TRBV19	TRBJ2-7	.	TRBD2	CASSPSGTRYYEQYF
TRBV19	TRBJ1-2	.	.	CASSRPGTSILYGYTF
TRBV27	TRBJ2-5	.	.	CASSFSYQETQYF
TRBV28	TRBJ1-2	.	.	CASTPSPVYGYTF
TRBV9	TRBJ2-3	.	.	CASGSEASTDTQYF
TRBV5-1	TRBJ2-1	.	TRBD1	CASSLGDRDNEQFF
TRBV5-1	TRBJ1-2	.	TRBD1	CASSLTGGDGYTF
TRBV19	TRBJ2-1	.	TRBD1	CASSGTGGGNEQFF
TRBV18	TRBJ2-3	.	.	CASSPGTGGTDTQYF
TRBV28	TRBJ2-1	.	TRBD2	CATRTSKRSWFF
TRBV5-4	TRBJ2-2	few	.	CASSLGWGDISGELFF
TRBV9	TRBJ1-1	.	.	CASSENTHREFTEAFF
TRBV27	TRBJ2-6	.	.	CASSFDSYSGANVLTF
TRBV7-2	TRBJ2-7	.	TRBD2	CASSLTGTSVSYEQYF
TRBV27	TRBJ1-2	few	.	CASSTASDLGYGYTF
TRBV4-1	TRBJ2-7	.	.	CASSQGLRSYEQYF
TRBV14	TRBJ1-2	once	.	CASSQLKTGSKGYTF